The 32 T cell receptor beta chains presented below share a single source sample, sequenced in a study of beta chain features in type 1 diabetes. Isolated RNA was reverse transcribed in full, so expressed TCRB transcripts were sequenced. Method: immunoSEQ multiplex PCR; TCRdb's copy keeps in-frame clones and lacks some. The sample contains hundreds of thousands of clones, 68% of which appear only once. What was sequenced was naive CD4+ T cells from blood. The receptors derive from a man aged 25-45 years in good health.

The chain links TRBV7-9 to TRBJ1-1; 7 bases map to TRBD1. CDR3 length: 15 amino acids. V trimming: 2 bases; J trimming: 5 bases; junction bases outside the gene matches: 8. Per the germline V gene, CDR1 is SEHNR and CDR2 is FQNEAQ (reference sequence). The CDR3 nucleotides read TGTGCCAGCAGCTTACTCACAGGGGAGGGGACTGAAGCTTTCTTT. It is translated as CASSLLTGEGTEAFF.

This chain joins TRBV30 and TRBJ1-1; unclear D gene. V was cut by 5 bases and J by 3 bases, with 13 bases left in between. Germline CDR1 and CDR2: GTSNPN and SVGIG (reference sequence). The CDR3 length is 13 residues. CDR3 coding DNA: TGTGCCTGGGATCGACAAATTGACACTGAAGCTTTCTTT. It is translated as CAWDRQIDTEAFF.

The V call is TRBV5-1, the J call TRBJ2-1, with D perhaps TRBD1 (6 bases). CDR3 length: 13 amino acids. CDR1 SGHRS and CDR2 YFSETQ come from the germline V gene. V dropped 4 bases and J dropped 8 bases, with 13 bases sitting between them. CDR3 protein: CASSETGIHEQFF. CDR3 coding DNA: TGCGCCAGCAGCGAGACAGGTATTCATGAGCAGTTCTTC.

The chain links TRBV30 to TRBJ2-2; 8 bases fit TRBD1. The germline CDR1 and CDR2 sequences are GTSNPN and SVGIG (reference sequence). The CDR3 consists of 13 residues. The junction had 7 bases not matched to a gene; V was cut back by 8 bases and J by 5 bases. The CDR3 DNA reads TGTGCCAGACAGGGGTTGAGGACCGGGGAGCTGTTTTTT. Translating gives CARQGLRTGELFF.

The DNA of the CDR3 is TGTGCCAGCAGCTTAAATGGACTCTACGAGCAGTACTTC. Amino acid sequence: CASSLNGLYEQYF. The rearrangement uses TRBV7-8 and TRBJ2-7; a weak D match, TRBD2 (5 bases). This CDR3 is built from 13 residues. Per the germline V gene, CDR1 is SGHVS and CDR2 is FQNEAQ. Trimming stripped 2 bases from V and 3 bases from J, with 8 bases between.

Of note for this clone: One end of the junction fails to match germline, which may point to a read error. The chain uses TRBV10-3 and TRBJ2-7; TRBD2 matches 10 bases. There are 13 residues in the CDR3. CDR1 ENHRY and CDR2 SYGVKD come from the germline V gene. The CDR3 loop reads CAISESTSGAVGF. The CDR3, as DNA: TGTGCCATCAGTGAGTCTACTAGCGGGGCCGTGGGGTTC.

In its sample, this clone was seen a few times. This chain connects TRBV7-9 to TRBJ2-1; D uncertain. Germline lookup yields CDR1 SEHNR and CDR2 FQNEAQ (reference sequence). This CDR3 is built from 12 residues. The V end lost 4 bases, the J end lost 2 bases, and 3 bases lay between the germline ends. CDR3 DNA sequence: TGTGCCAGCAGCTCTACCTACAATGAGCAGTTCTTC. It codes for CASSSTYNEQFF.

The chain recombines TRBV30 with TRBJ2-3, with a possible D match to TRBD2 (7 bases). Deletions cut 8 bases from V and 0 bases from J, with 12 bases between. From germline, CDR1 is GTSNPN and CDR2 SVGIG (reference sequence). This CDR3 contains 13 residues. This chain's CDR3 is CATEGGSTDTQYF. CDR3 coding DNA: TGTGCCACCGAGGGGGGGAGCACAGATACGCAGTATTTT. The variable domain in full, completed from reference TRBV30 and TRBJ2-3, reads SQTIHQWPATLVQPVGSPLSLECTVEGTSNPNLYWYRQAAGRGLQLLFYSVGIGQISSEVPQNLSASRPQDRQFILSSKKLLLSDSGFYLCATEGGSTDTQYFGPGTRLTVL.

In the case of this clone: Other DNA sequences in this sample translate to the same CDR3. The chain combines TRBV7-9 with TRBJ2-5; D unclear. The CDR3 spans 10 residues. Germline values: CDR1 SEHNR, CDR2 FQNEAQ (reference sequence). V was shortened by 5 bases and J by 4 bases, with 2 bases between the two germline ends. In DNA, the CDR3 is TGTGCCAGCAGCCTAGAGACCCAGTACTTC. This codes for CASSLETQYF. The full variable domain, in which reference TRBV7-9 and TRBJ2-5 provide the parts outside the CDR3, is DTGVSQNPRHKITKRGQNVTFRCDPISEHNRLYWYRQTLGQGPEFLTYFQNEAQLEKSRLLSDRFSAERPKGSFSTLEIQRTEQGDSAMYLCASSLETQYFGPGTRLLVL.

J is TRBJ2-5 and V is TRBV29-1, with D possibly called TRBD1 or TRBD2 (5 bases each). V gave up 7 bases and J gave up 5 bases, with 17 bases separating them. Germline V gene sequence: CDR1 SQVTM, CDR2 ANQGSEA. The CDR3 length is 13 residues. The DNA of the CDR3 is TGCAGCGCCGACCCCGGGACGTGGGAGACCCAGTACTTC. It yields the protein CSADPGTWETQYF.

Written as DNA, the CDR3 is TGCAGCGCATCTCCGGGAGACTATGGCTACACCTTC. Translated: CSASPGDYGYTF. This chain joins TRBV29-1 and TRBJ1-2, with D hard to call. V lost 7 bases to trimming and J lost 3 bases, with 12 bases between them. Germline V lookup: CDR1 SQVTM, CDR2 ANQGSEA. The CDR3 consists of 12 residues.

The chain joins TRBV30 to TRBJ2-3, with 9 bases identical to TRBD2. CDR3 length: 13 amino acids. The J segment lost 14 bases and the V segment lost 2 bases, leaving 11 bases of the junction unmatched. Germline values: CDR1 GTSNPN, CDR2 SVGIG (reference sequence). In nucleotides, the CDR3 is TGTGCCTGGAGTACTTGGACTAGCGACAGACCGTATTTT. It encodes CAWSTWTSDRPYF.

This chain joins TRBV29-1 and TRBJ2-3; tentative D call: TRBD2 (5 bases). Trimming took 3 bases from V and 1 from J, leaving 14 bases between them. Germline V gene sequence: CDR1 SQVTM, CDR2 ANQGSEA. This CDR3 spans 15 amino acids. CDR3 DNA: TGCAGCGTTGAGCCTCCCACGCGGGGCACAGATACGCAGTATTTT. This gives the protein CSVEPPTRGTDTQYF.

This clone was observed a few times. The rearrangement joins TRBV30 to TRBJ1-2; weak D call: TRBD1 (5 bases). This CDR3 has 14 residues. The V end lost 0 bases, the J end lost 4 bases, and 12 bases lay between the germline ends. Per the germline V gene, CDR1 is GTSNPN and CDR2 is SVGIG (reference sequence). The CDR3 nucleotides read TGTGCCTGGAGTGTACTCAGGGAAGGCTATGGCTACACCTTC. Translating gives CAWSVLREGYGYTF.

This clone was counted a few times. This chain connects TRBV29-1 to TRBJ2-4; D might be TRBD1 (6 bases). In germline, CDR1 is SQVTM, CDR2 ANQGSEA. Trimming pared 8 bases from V and 1 base from J, leaving 18 bases between. CDR3 length equals 15 residues. CDR3 region: CSIATGKAAKNIQYF. CDR3 in DNA: TGCAGCATCGCGACAGGCAAGGCGGCCAAAAACATTCAGTACTTC.

This clone has just a few counts. V usage is TRBV29-1 and J usage is TRBJ1-2, with D tentatively TRBD1 (5 bases). The CDR3 is 12 amino acids. Germline V gene data show CDR1 as SQVTM and CDR2 as ANQGSEA. The V end lost 7 bases, the J end lost 1 base, and 10 bases lay between the germline ends. CDR3 residues: CSAGDGNYGYTF. As DNA, the CDR3 is TGCAGCGCTGGGGACGGTAACTATGGCTACACCTTC.

This clone was recorded only once. This chain joins TRBV30 and TRBJ2-7; D is unclear. V lost 3 bases, J lost 0 bases, and 21 bases lay in between. Germline assignment: CDR1 GTSNPN and CDR2 SVGIG (reference sequence). CDR3 length equals 17 residues. The CDR3 region is CAWSPGQFGVPSYEQYF. The CDR3 DNA follows: TGTGCCTGGAGCCCCGGTCAATTCGGCGTCCCCTCCTACGAGCAGTACTTC. The whole variable domain, filled in from reference TRBV30 and TRBJ2-7, reads SQTIHQWPATLVQPVGSPLSLECTVEGTSNPNLYWYRQAAGRGLQLLFYSVGIGQISSEVPQNLSASRPQDRQFILSSKKLLLSDSGFYLCAWSPGQFGVPSYEQYFGPGTRLTVT.

V and J are TRBV4-1 and TRBJ1-1, with a tentative D call TRBD1 (5 bases). V dropped 4 bases and J dropped 7 bases, with 19 bases sitting between them. Per germline, CDR1 MGHRA and CDR2 YSYEKL. The CDR3 is made up of 15 amino acids. DNA for the CDR3: TGCGCCAGCAGCCCCGCCGGGAAGGGGTCGAGTGAAGCTTTCTTT. This codes for CASSPAGKGSSEAFF.

This clone has more than one count but fewer than ten. V is TRBV4-3 and J is TRBJ2-3; 10 bases map to TRBD2. V shed 0 bases and J 3 bases; nucleotides not matched to a gene: 0. Germline values: CDR1 LGHNA, CDR2 YSLEER. The CDR3 totals 15 residues. The CDR3 loop reads CASSQDSGRTDTQYF. The CDR3 nucleotides read TGCGCCAGCAGCCAAGATAGCGGGAGGACAGATACGCAGTATTTT.

This rearrangement joins TRBV9 to TRBJ2-1, with 8 bases identical to TRBD1. The germline gives CDR1 SGDLS, CDR2 YYNGEE. V lost 4 bases, J lost 4 bases, and 7 bases stayed unmatched. There are 15 residues in the CDR3. CDR3: CASSRDRGEYNEQFF. CDR3 nucleotide sequence: TGTGCCAGCAGCAGAGACAGGGGCGAGTACAATGAGCAGTTCTTC.

For the CDR3, the DNA is TGTGCCAGCAGCTCCCCGGGGTACAATGAGCAGTTCTTC. Translated, it gives CASSSPGYNEQFF. J is TRBJ2-1 and V is TRBV7-2; TRBD2 is a possible D gene (5 bases). The CDR3 extends over 13 amino acids. The V end lost 4 bases, the J end lost 4 bases, and 8 bases lay between the germline ends. Germline V gene sequence: CDR1 SGHTA, CDR2 FQGNSA. The complete variable domain, with remaining parts taken from reference TRBV7-2 and TRBJ2-1, reads GAGVSQSPSNKVTEKGKDVELRCDPISGHTALYWYRQSLGQGLEFLIYFQGNSAPDKSGLPSDRFSAERTGGSVSTLTIQRTQQEDSAVYLCASSSPGYNEQFFGPGTRLTVL.

This clone showed up just a few times. The gene calls are TRBV21-1 and TRBJ2-5. TRBV21-1 is a pseudogene locus. The CDR3 sequence is 14 residues long. The DNA for the CDR3 is TGTGCCAGCAGCACGACTCCTGGGCTGGAGACCCAGTACTTC. Translation: CASSTTPGLETQYF.

In its sample, this clone was seen a few times. This chain joins TRBV28 and TRBJ1-5, with D hard to call. Trimming stripped 7 bases from V and 0 bases from J, with 10 bases between. This CDR3 is 14 amino acids long. Germline CDR1 and CDR2: MDHEN and SYDVKM. The DNA of the CDR3 is TGTGCCAGCAACAGAGGAGGTAGCAATCAGCCCCAGCATTTT. Amino acids: CASNRGGSNQPQHF.

This chain connects TRBV12-2 to TRBJ2-7; the table assigns TRBD2, which was not confirmed against the DNA. TRBV12-2 is a pseudogene. The CDR3 consists of 15 residues. CDR3 sequence: CASRSGLAAPSEQYF. The CDR3 DNA sequence: TGTGCAAGTCGCTCGGGACTAGCGGCCCCCTCTGAGCAGTACTTC.

The J gene is TRBJ2-3, the V gene TRBV7-9, with D possibly matching TRBD2 (6 bases). Trimming took off 5 bases at V and 1 base at J, with 16 bases between the two ends. Per germline, CDR1 SEHNR and CDR2 FQNEAQ (reference sequence). This CDR3 region has 16 residues. The CDR3 spells CASSPEGLTGTDTQYF. The CDR3 nucleotides read TGTGCCAGCAGCCCCGAGGGACTGACAGGCACAGATACGCAGTATTTT.

The genes are TRBV4-3 and TRBJ2-3; weak D call: TRBD1 (6 bases). This CDR3 region has 15 residues. Between the trimmed V and J ends, which lost 1 base and 3 bases, there was a span of 11 bases. Germline assignment: CDR1 LGHNA and CDR2 YSLEER. CDR3 loop: CASSQAGAWTDTQYF. The CDR3 DNA reads as TGCGCCAGCAGCCAAGCAGGGGCATGGACAGATACGCAGTATTTT.

The genes are TRBV13 and TRBJ2-5; D is ambiguous. Germline V gene sequence: CDR1 PRHDT, CDR2 FYEKMQ (reference sequence). The CDR3 sequence is 13 residues long. Trimming removed 5 bases from V and 5 bases from J, with 12 bases in between. CDR3 in DNA: TGTGCCAGCAGCGACCGGAGTAGGGAGACCCAGTACTTC. This encodes CASSDRSRETQYF.

This clone appeared a few times. This chain uses TRBV9 with TRBJ2-1; no firm D call. Trimming left V 1 base short and J 3 bases short, with 8 bases between. The CDR3 runs 14 residues. Germline lookup yields CDR1 SGDLS and CDR2 YYNGEE. CDR3 loop: CASSVKDFYNEQFF. Written as DNA, the CDR3 is TGTGCCAGCAGCGTAAAAGATTTCTACAATGAGCAGTTCTTC. The full variable domain, completed using reference TRBV9 and TRBJ2-1, is DSGVTQTPKHLITATGQRVTLRCSPRSGDLSVYWYQQSLDQGLQFLIQYYNGEERAKGNILERFSAQQFPDLHSELNLSSLELGDSALYFCASSVKDFYNEQFFGPGTRLTVL.

CDR3 loop: CASTLGIAGDNEQFF. CDR3 coding DNA: TGTGCCAGCACCCTCGGGATAGCGGGGGACAATGAGCAGTTCTTC. This sequence joins TRBV9 and TRBJ2-1; 9 nucleotides align to TRBD2. Germline V gene lookup returns CDR1 SGDLS and CDR2 YYNGEE. This CDR3 is built from 15 residues. Trimming at V came to 6 bases and at J to 5 bases, leaving 9 bases not matched to a gene.

The gene calls are TRBV15 and TRBJ1-1; D gene ambiguous. Germline V gene data show CDR1 as LNHNV and CDR2 as YYDKDF (reference sequence). This CDR3 contains 14 residues. V was clipped by 0 bases and J by 0 bases, with 5 bases between them. The CDR3 region is CATSREALNTEAFF. CDR3 sequence (DNA): TGTGCCACCAGCAGAGAGGCGTTGAACACTGAAGCTTTCTTT.

Only a few counts were recorded for this clone. The rearrangement uses TRBV7-9 and TRBJ2-7, with D unresolved. Germline V CDR1 and CDR2: SEHNR, FQNEAQ (reference sequence). The V gene lost 5 bases and the J gene lost 5 bases, with 10 bases spanning the gap. The CDR3 totals 12 residues. The CDR3 here is CASSRPGHEQYF. CDR3 nucleotide sequence: TGTGCCAGCAGCCGTCCCGGCCACGAGCAGTACTTC.

This clone was counted only a few times. The identical CDR3 is also encoded by other nucleotide sequences in the sample. This sequence joins TRBV7-2 and TRBJ2-1; D unresolved. The V and J ends lost 1 base and 1 base respectively, with 8 bases between them. The CDR3 has 15 amino acids. Germline lookup yields CDR1 SGHTA and CDR2 FQGNSA. The CDR3 is CASSLEGTSYNEQFF. In DNA, the CDR3 is TGTGCCAGCAGCTTAGAAGGCACTTCCTACAATGAGCAGTTCTTC.